This TCR beta chain was recorded in a study of blood T cell repertoires in COVID-19 (dated by TCRdb to 2020 to 2022). With respect to the entire study: Samples covering the acute and convalescent phases of COVID-19 were provided by collaborators in the United States, Italy and Spain. Nearly every sample came with metadata listing a de-identified subject ID, COVID-19 status, age in years and sex. The repertoires were made available in a free public database intended to serve as a resource for research on the immune response to SARS-CoV-2. Samples came from the ongoing ImmuneRACE study (first 160 participants) plus 1,254 subjects from 6 global collaborators. Subjects who had been exposed to COVID-19, were actively infected with it, or had recovered from it provided the deeply sampled blood TCRbeta repertoires that made up the dataset. The material from the prospective study consisted of cDNA or gDNA derived from T cells, B-cell-depleted T cells, or PBMCs. HLA class I and class II types, where available, came from metadata supplied by the sample provider rather than from assay-based typing.

Each collaborating institution followed its own protocols to collect whole blood in K2EDTA tubes. Collaborator samples were shipped for TCRbeta analysis as frozen whole blood, isolated PBMCs, or DNA extracted from either sample type. The study at large found these results: The quantity of clinical and demographic metadata differed by source and by participant and was supplied without curation.

Via the germline V gene, CDR1 is SGHRS and CDR2 YFSETQ. Including the terminal cysteine and phenylalanine, the CDR3 comprises 13 residues. Only the CDR3 part of the read is kept: 39 bases, read in frame from the first base. The junction carries 10 bases between V and J, which are trimmed by 4 bases and 5 bases respectively. TCRbeta CDR3 regions were amplified from genomic DNA using the immunoSEQ Assay, a bias-controlled multiplex PCR. The study's own analysis went as follows. The number of nucleated cells in each sample was estimated by amplification of reference gene primers within the assay. To quantify the absolute abundance of each unique TCRbeta CDR3 rearrangement, sequence reads were collapsed and filtered. For each sample, productive Simpson clonality was calculated as the square root of Simpson's diversity index across productive rearrangements. TCRdb holds this immuneACCESS table with in-frame rearrangements only. Some clones are missing; in checked studies, unresolved V genes explain under half, and the rest has no known cause. The V and J calls and clone size come from that table; D and trimming were worked out from the DNA. This sample holds 200,000 to 250,000 clones; 84% were observed only once. Just under 20% of the sample is taken by the ten largest.

Note on this clone: No antigen is known for it. Per-nucleotide qualities are absent, and no much larger clonotype sits a single base away.

Rearrangement joined TRBV5-1 to TRBJ2-1, with TRBD1 perhaps the D gene, on 5 matching bases. The TCR was taken from a man aged 30 to 39 with active or convalescent COVID-19. The sequenced sample consisted of peripheral blood. The CDR3 region: CASSQDSNNEQFF. The sequenced DNA: TGCGCCAGCAGCCAAGACAGTAACAATGAGCAGTTCTTC.